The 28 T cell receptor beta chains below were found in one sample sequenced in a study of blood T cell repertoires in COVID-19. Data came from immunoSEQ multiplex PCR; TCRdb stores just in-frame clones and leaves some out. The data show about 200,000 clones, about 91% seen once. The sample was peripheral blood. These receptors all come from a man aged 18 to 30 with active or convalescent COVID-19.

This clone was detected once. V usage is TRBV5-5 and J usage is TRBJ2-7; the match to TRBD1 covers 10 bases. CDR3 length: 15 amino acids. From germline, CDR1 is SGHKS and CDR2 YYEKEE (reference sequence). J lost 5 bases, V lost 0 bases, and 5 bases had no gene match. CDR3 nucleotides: TGTGCCAGCAGCTTGGAGGGACAGGGGATCCACGAGCAGTACTTC. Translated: CASSLEGQGIHEQYF.

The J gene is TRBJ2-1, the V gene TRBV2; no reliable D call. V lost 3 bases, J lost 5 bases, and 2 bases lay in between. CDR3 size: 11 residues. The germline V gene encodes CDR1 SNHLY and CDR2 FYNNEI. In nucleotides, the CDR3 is TGTGCCAGCAGTGACAACAATGAGCAGTTCTTC. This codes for CASSDNNEQFF. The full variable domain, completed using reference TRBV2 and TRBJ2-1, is EPEVTQTPSHQVTQMGQEVILRCVPISNHLYFYWYRQILGQKVEFLVSFYNNEISEKSEIFDDQFSVERPDGSNFTLKIRSTKLEDSAMYFCASSDNNEQFFGPGTRLTVL.

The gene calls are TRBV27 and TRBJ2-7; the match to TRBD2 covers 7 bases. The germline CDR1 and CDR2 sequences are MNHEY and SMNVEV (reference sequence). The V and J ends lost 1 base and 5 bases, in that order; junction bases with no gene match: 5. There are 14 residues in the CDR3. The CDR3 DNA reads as TGTGCCAGCAGTTTATTTGGGGGGGGAGACGAGCAGTACTTC. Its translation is CASSLFGGGDEQYF.

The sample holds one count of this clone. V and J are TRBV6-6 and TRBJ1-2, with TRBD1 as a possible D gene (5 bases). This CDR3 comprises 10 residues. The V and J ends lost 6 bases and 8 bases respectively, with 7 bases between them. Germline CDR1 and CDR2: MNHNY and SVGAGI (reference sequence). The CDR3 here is CASSRVGYTF. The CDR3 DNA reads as TGTGCCAGCAGCAGGGTCGGCTACACCTTC.

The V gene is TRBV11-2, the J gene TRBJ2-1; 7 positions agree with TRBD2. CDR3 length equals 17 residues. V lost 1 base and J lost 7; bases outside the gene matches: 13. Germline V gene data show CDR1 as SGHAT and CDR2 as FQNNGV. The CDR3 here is CASSLGFWGGPGNEQFF. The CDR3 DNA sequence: TGTGCCAGCAGCTTAGGATTTTGGGGAGGGCCGGGAAATGAGCAGTTCTTC. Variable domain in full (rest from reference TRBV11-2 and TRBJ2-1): EAGVAQSPRYKIIEKRQSVAFWCNPISGHATLYWYQQILGQGPKLLIQFQNNGVVDDSQLPKDRFSAERLKGVDSTLKIQPAKLEDSAVYLCASSLGFWGGPGNEQFFGPGTRLTVL.

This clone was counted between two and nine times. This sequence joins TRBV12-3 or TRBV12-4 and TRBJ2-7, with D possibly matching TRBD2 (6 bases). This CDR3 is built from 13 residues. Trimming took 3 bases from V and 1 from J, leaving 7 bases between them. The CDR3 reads CASSFGGSYEQYF. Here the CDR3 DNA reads TGTGCCAGCAGTTTTGGGGGGTCCTACGAGCAGTACTTC.

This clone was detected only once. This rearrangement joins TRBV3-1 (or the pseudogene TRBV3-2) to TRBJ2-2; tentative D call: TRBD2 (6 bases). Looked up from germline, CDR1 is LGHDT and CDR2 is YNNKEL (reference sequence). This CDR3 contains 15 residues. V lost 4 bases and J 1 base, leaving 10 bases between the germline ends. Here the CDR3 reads CASSPGLLNTGELFF. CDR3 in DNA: TGTGCCAGCAGCCCGGGACTCCTGAACACCGGGGAGCTGTTTTTT.

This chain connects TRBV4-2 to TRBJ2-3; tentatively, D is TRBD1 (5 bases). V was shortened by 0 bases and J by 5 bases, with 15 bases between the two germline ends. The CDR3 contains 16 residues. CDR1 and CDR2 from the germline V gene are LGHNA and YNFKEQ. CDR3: CASSQDNGREGDTQYF. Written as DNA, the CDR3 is TGTGCCAGCAGCCAAGATAATGGCAGGGAAGGAGATACGCAGTATTTT.

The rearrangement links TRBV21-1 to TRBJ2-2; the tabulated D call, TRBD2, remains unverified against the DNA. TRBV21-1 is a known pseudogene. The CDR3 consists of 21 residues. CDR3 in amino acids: CASSSRGLAGDLMSPPGELFF. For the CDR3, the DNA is TGTGCCAGCAGCTCCCGGGGACTAGCGGGAGACCTCATGTCGCCCCCCGGGGAGCTGTTTTTT.

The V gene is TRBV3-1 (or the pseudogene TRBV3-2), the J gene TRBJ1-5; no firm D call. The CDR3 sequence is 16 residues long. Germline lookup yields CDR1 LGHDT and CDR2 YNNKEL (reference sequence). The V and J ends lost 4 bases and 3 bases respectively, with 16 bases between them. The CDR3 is CASSRSWGGINQPQHF. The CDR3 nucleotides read TGTGCCAGCAGCCGAAGCTGGGGAGGGATCAATCAGCCCCAGCATTTT.

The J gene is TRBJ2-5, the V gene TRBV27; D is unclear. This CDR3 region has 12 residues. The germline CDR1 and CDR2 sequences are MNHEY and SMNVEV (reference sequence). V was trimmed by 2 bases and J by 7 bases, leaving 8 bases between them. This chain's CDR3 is CASSLLFGTQYF. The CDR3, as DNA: TGTGCCAGCAGTTTACTCTTCGGGACCCAGTACTTC.

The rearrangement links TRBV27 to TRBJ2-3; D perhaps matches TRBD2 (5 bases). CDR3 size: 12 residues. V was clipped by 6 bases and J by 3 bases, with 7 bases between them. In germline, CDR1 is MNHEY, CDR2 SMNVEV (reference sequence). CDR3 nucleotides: TGTGCCAGCAGGCCGGGGACAGATACGCAGTATTTT. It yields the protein CASRPGTDTQYF.

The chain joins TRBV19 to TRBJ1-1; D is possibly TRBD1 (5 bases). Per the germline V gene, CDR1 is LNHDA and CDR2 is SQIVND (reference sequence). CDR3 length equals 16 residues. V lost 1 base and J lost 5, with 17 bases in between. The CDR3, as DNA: TGTGCCAGTAGTATAGGTAGCGGGACCCTCGGGACTGAAGCTTTCTTT. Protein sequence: CASSIGSGTLGTEAFF.

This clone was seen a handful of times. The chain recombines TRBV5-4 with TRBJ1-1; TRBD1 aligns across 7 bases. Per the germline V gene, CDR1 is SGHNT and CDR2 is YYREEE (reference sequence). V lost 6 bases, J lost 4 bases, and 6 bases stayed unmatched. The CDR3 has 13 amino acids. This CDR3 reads CASTTGARTEAFF. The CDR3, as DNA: TGTGCCAGCACTACAGGGGCGCGCACTGAAGCTTTCTTT.

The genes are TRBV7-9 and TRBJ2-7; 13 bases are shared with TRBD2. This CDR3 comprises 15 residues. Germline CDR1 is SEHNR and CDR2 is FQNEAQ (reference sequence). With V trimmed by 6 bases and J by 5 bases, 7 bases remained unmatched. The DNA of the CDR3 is TGTGCCAGCAGTCCGACTAGCGGGAGGTCCGACGAGCAGTACTTC. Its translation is CASSPTSGRSDEQYF. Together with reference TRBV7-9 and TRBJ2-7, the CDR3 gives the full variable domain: DTGVSQNPRHKITKRGQNVTFRCDPISEHNRLYWYRQTLGQGPEFLTYFQNEAQLEKSRLLSDRFSAERPKGSFSTLEIQRTEQGDSAMYLCASSPTSGRSDEQYFGPGTRLTVT.

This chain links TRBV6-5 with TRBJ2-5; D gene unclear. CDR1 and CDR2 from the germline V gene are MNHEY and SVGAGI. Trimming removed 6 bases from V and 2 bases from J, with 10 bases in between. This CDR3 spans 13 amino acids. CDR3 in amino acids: CASSVLAQETQYF. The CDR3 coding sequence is TGTGCCAGCAGCGTATTAGCTCAAGAGACCCAGTACTTC.

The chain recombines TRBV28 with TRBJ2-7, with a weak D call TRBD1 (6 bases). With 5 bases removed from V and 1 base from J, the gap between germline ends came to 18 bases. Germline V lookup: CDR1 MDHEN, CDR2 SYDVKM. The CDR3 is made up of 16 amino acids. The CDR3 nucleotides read TGTGCCAGCAGTCCGAGAAGGACAGCGCGATCCTACGAGCAGTACTTC. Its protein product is CASSPRRTARSYEQYF.

CDR3 in amino acids: CASSLAGARNEQFF. As DNA, the CDR3 is TGCGCCAGCAGTTTAGCGGGAGCGAGGAATGAGCAGTTCTTC. The chain couples TRBV10-1 to TRBJ2-1; 9 nucleotides agree with TRBD2. CDR3 length equals 14 residues. V lost 5 bases, J lost 7 bases, and 6 bases stayed unmatched. Germline CDR1 reads WNHNN; CDR2 reads SYGVQD (reference sequence).

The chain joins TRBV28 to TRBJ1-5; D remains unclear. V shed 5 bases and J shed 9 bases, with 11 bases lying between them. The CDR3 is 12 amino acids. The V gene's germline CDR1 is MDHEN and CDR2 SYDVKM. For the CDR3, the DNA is TGTGCCAGCAGTGCGTTACCGGGGCCCCAGCATTTT. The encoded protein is CASSALPGPQHF.

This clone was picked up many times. The CDR3 sequence is CASSLGIRDRGGTEAFF. CDR3 nucleotide sequence: TGCGCCAGCAGCTTGGGGATCCGGGACAGAGGAGGCACTGAAGCTTTCTTT. J is TRBJ1-1 and V is TRBV5-1, with 7 bases fitting TRBD1. V dropped 0 bases and J dropped 4; count of bases not matched to a gene: 12. CDR3 length: 17 amino acids. CDR1 is SGHRS, CDR2 YFSETQ, per germline.

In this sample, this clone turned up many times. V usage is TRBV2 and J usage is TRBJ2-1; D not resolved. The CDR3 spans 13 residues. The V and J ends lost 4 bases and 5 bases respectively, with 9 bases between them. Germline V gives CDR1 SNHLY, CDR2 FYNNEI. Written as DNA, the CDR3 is TGTGCCAGCAGTGTTGTTCGGGACAATGAGCAGTTCTTC. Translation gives CASSVVRDNEQFF.

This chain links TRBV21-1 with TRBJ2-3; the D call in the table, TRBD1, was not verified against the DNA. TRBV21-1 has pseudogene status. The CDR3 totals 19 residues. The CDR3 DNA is TGTGCCAGCAGCAAAGTGGGCCAAGCTCACTTAACTAGCACAGATACGCAGTATTTT. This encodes CASSKVGQAHLTSTDTQYF.

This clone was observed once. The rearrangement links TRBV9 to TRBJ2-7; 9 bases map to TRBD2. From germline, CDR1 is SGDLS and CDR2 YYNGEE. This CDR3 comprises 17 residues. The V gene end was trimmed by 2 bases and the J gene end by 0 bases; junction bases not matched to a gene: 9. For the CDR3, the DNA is TGTGCCAGCAGCGTTAGCGGGAGCGGGTATGGCTCCTACGAGCAGTACTTC. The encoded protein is CASSVSGSGYGSYEQYF. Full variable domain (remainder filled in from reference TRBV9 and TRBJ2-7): DSGVTQTPKHLITATGQRVTLRCSPRSGDLSVYWYQQSLDQGLQFLIQYYNGEERAKGNILERFSAQQFPDLHSELNLSSLELGDSALYFCASSVSGSGYGSYEQYFGPGTRLTVT.

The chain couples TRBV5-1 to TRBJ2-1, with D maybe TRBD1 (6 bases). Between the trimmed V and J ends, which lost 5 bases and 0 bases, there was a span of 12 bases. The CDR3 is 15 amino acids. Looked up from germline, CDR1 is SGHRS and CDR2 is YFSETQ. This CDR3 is CASRETGSSYNEQFF. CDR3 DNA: TGCGCCAGCAGAGAAACAGGGAGCTCCTACAATGAGCAGTTCTTC.

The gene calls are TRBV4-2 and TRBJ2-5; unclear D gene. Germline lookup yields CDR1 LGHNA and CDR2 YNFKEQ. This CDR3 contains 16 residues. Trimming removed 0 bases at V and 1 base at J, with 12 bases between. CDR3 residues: CASSQDTRNSQETQYF. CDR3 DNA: TGTGCCAGCAGCCAAGATACCAGAAATTCCCAAGAGACCCAGTACTTC.

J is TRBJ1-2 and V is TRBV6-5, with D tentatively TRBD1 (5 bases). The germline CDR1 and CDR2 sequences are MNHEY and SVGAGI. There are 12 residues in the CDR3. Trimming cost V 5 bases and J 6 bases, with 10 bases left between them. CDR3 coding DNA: TGTGCCAGCAGTCCGCGGGGGAATGGCTACACCTTC. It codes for CASSPRGNGYTF.

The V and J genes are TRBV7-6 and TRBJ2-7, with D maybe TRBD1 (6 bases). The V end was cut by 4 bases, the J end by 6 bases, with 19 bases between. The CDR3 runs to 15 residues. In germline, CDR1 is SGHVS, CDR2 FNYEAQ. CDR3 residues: CASSSGGGGKGEQYF. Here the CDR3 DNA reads TGTGCCAGCAGCTCTGGGGGCGGTGGGAAAGGCGAGCAGTACTTC.

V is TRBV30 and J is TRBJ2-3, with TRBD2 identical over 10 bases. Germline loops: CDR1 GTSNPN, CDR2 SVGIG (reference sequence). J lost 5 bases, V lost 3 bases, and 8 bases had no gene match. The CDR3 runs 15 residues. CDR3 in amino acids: CAWRYIAGGGDTQYF. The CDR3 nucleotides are TGTGCCTGGAGATACATAGCGGGAGGCGGAGATACGCAGTATTTT.